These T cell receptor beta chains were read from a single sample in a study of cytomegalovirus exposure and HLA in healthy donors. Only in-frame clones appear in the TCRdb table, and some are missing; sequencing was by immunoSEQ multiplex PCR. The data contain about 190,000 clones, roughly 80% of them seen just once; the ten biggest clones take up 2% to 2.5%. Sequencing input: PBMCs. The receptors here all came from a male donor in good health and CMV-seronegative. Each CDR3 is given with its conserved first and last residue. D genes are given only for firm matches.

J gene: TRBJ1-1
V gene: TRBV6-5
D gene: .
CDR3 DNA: TGTGCCAGCAGTTACTCCTCGGGGTTGATTTGGGGAGCTTTCTTT
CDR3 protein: CASSYSSGLIWGAFF

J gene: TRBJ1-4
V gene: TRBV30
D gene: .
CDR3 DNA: TGTGCCTGGAGTTCCGGGACATCAGAAAAACTGTTTTTT
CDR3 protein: CAWSSGTSEKLFF

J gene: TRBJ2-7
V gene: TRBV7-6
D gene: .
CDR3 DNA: TGTGCCAGCAGCTTACAGCCAGGGCAGTACTTC
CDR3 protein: CASSLQPGQYF

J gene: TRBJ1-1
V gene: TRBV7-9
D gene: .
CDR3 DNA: TGTGCCAGCAGCTCCTCGGGACTCCCGAACACTGAAGCTTTCTTT
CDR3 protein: CASSSSGLPNTEAFF

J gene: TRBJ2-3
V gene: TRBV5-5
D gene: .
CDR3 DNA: TGTGCCAGCAGCTTGGATCGGACCCCGAGGGGCACAGATACGCAGTATTTT
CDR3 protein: CASSLDRTPRGTDTQYF

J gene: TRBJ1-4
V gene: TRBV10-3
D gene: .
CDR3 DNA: TGTGCCATCAGTGCGACAGCTTTCAATGAAAAACTGTTTTTT
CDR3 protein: CAISATAFNEKLFF

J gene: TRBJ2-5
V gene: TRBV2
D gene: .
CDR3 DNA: TGTGCCAGCAGCGTAATCTTAACAGGGGGGGGAGAGACCCAGTACTTC
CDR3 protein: CASSVILTGGGETQYF

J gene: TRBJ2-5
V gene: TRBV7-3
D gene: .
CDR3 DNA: TGTGCCAGCAGCCAAGAGAGGCCGTTGGGCAGGGGTTCCCAAGAGACCCAGTACTTC
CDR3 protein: CASSQERPLGRGSQETQYF

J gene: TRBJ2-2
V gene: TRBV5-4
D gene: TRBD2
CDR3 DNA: TGTGCCAGCAGCCGCATCGGGGGGGTAACCGGGGAGCTGTTTTTT
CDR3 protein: CASSRIGGVTGELFF

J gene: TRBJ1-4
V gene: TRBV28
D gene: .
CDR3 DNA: TGTGCCAGCACTGGACCGGGGCCGGAGGGACTGTTTTTT
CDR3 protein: CASTGPGPEGLFF

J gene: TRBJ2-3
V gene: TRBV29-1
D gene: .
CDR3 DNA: TGCAGCGGTGGAGCACAAACCCTTAGCACAGATACGCAGTATTTT
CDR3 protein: CSGGAQTLSTDTQYF

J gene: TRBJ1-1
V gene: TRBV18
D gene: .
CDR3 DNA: TGTGCCAGCTCACCAGACCCGGGTATGAACACTGAAGCTTTCTTT
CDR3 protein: CASSPDPGMNTEAFF